Listed below are T cell receptor beta chains from one sample, sequenced in a study of STAT5B mutations in CD4+ large granular lymphocyte leukemia. Assay: immunoSEQ multiplex PCR; the TCRdb copy retains only in-frame clones and omits some. The sample lists under 35,000 clones, 65% to 80% seen once, with approximately 2% in the top ten. Sample: CD4+ T cells from blood buffy coats. The source of these receptors is a human donor in good health. CDR3s include the opening cysteine and the closing phenylalanine or tryptophan. D genes are given only for firm matches. Only some rows state a clone size, as once, few, many or a class for expanded clones.

j_call	clone_size	v_call	d_call	cdr3_aa	cdr3_nt
TRBJ1-1	few	TRBV7-9	.	CASSLGQTTEAFF	TGTGCCAGCAGCTTAGGACAGACCACTGAAGCTTTCTTT
TRBJ2-5	.	TRBV7-2	.	CASSLVPGQETQYF	TGTGCCAGCAGCTTAGTTCCGGGGCAAGAGACCCAGTACTTC
TRBJ2-4	few	TRBV5-1	.	CASSLGNIQYF	TGCGCCAGCAGCTTGGGTAACATTCAGTACTTC
TRBJ2-3	.	TRBV7-9	.	CASSFWGSTDTQYF	TGTGCCAGCAGCTTCTGGGGGAGTACAGATACGCAGTATTTT
TRBJ2-7	.	TRBV28	.	CASSPRQGPPLF	TGTGCCAGCAGCCCTAGGCAGGGCCCTCCCCTCTTC
TRBJ2-7	.	TRBV7-9	.	CASSRGGQLYYEQYF	TGTGCCAGCAGCCGTGGGGGACAACTGTACTACGAGCAGTACTTC
TRBJ2-7	.	TRBV5-1	.	CASSLRAGKFGEQYF	TGCGCCAGCAGCTTGAGGGCAGGGAAGTTTGGCGAGCAGTACTTC
TRBJ2-1	once	TRBV5-1	TRBD1	CASSLRGRNNEQFF	TGCGCCAGCAGCTTAAGGGGGCGGAACAATGAGCAGTTCTTC
TRBJ2-7	.	TRBV11-1	TRBD2	CASSSGLAGNYEQYF	TGTGCCAGCAGTTCAGGACTAGCGGGTAACTACGAGCAGTACTTC
TRBJ1-4	.	TRBV19	.	CASRAPDRNEKLFF	TGTGCCAGTAGAGCGCCCGACAGAAATGAAAAACTGTTTTTT
TRBJ2-5	.	TRBV6-1	TRBD2	CASSEVWTSGRLGETQYF	TGTGCCAGCAGTGAAGTCTGGACTAGCGGGAGACTTGGGGAGACCCAGTACTTC
TRBJ2-3	.	TRBV6-1	TRBD2	CATSKGLAVADTQYF	TGTGCCACCTCAAAGGGACTAGCGGTTGCAGATACGCAGTATTTT
TRBJ2-7	.	TRBV20-1	TRBD2	CRGEAGDEQYF	TGCAGAGGGGAGGCGGGAGACGAGCAGTACTTC
TRBJ2-3	.	TRBV7-9	.	CASSLWRSQVADTQYF	TGTGCCAGCAGCTTATGGCGGAGCCAAGTCGCAGATACGCAGTATTTT
TRBJ1-5	.	TRBV19	.	CASSRGIYSNQPQHF	TGTGCCAGTAGTCGCGGGATTTATAGCAATCAGCCCCAGCATTTT
TRBJ2-7	.	TRBV7-2	.	CASSLDSLYEQYF	TGTGCCAGCAGCTTGGACAGCCTCTACGAGCAGTACTTC
TRBJ2-3	.	TRBV28	.	CASSLSDTQYF	TGTGCCAGCAGTTTATCGGATACGCAGTATTTT
TRBJ2-2	.	TRBV29-1	TRBD2	CSVQAGSSNTGELFF	TGCAGCGTTCAAGCGGGGTCTTCGAACACCGGGGAGCTGTTTTTT
TRBJ2-7	.	TRBV14	.	CASSARNLYEQYF	TGTGCCAGCAGCGCCCGGAACCTCTACGAGCAGTACTTC
TRBJ2-7	.	TRBV2	.	CASTDWTYEQYF	TGTGCCAGCACGGACTGGACCTACGAGCAGTACTTC
TRBJ2-4	.	TRBV14	TRBD1	CASSQEKATGLAKNIQYF	TGTGCCAGCAGCCAAGAGAAGGCGACAGGGCTAGCCAAAAACATTCAGTACTTC
TRBJ1-3	.	TRBV19	.	CASSIDPGNTIYF	TGTGCCAGTAGTATAGATCCGGGTAACACCATATATTTT
TRBJ1-3	.	TRBV7-2	.	CASSLQGSGNTIYF	TGTGCCAGCAGCTTACAGGGGTCTGGAAACACCATATATTTT
TRBJ2-1	.	TRBV7-8	.	CASSWADLYNEQFF	TGTGCCAGCAGCTGGGCCGACTTGTACAATGAGCAGTTCTTC
TRBJ2-7	.	TRBV7-9	.	CASSLVGTVIRQYF	TGTGCCAGCAGCTTAGTCGGGACTGTCATCCGGCAGTACTTC
TRBJ1-5	.	TRBV5-8	TRBD1	CASSLVARGDQPQHF	TGTGCCAGCAGCTTGGTGGCCAGGGGGGATCAGCCCCAGCATTTT
TRBJ2-2	.	TRBV10-3	TRBD2	CAISELSILAGQRGELFF	TGTGCCATCAGTGAGCTCTCAATCCTAGCGGGGCAACGCGGGGAGCTGTTTTTT
TRBJ2-1	few	TRBV14	TRBD2	CASSQSPLAGFYNEQFF	TGTGCCAGCAGCCAAAGCCCGCTAGCGGGATTCTACAATGAGCAGTTCTTC
TRBJ2-1	.	TRBV2	.	CASSVSGFYNEQFF	TGTGCCAGCAGTGTCTCCGGTTTTTACAATGAGCAGTTCTTC
TRBJ1-4	.	TRBV4-2	TRBD1	CASSHRGGEDEKLFF	TGTGCCAGCAGCCACCGAGGGGGCGAAGATGAAAAACTGTTTTTT
TRBJ2-5	.	TRBV5-1	TRBD2	CASSPKGASGPQETQYF	TGCGCCAGCAGCCCGAAGGGAGCTAGCGGTCCCCAAGAGACCCAGTACTTC
TRBJ2-7	.	TRBV19	TRBD1	CASSRQGGSYEQYF	TGTGCCAGTAGTCGACAGGGTGGATCCTACGAGCAGTACTTC
TRBJ2-3	.	TRBV2	.	CASSLDTQYF	TGTGCCAGCAGTTTGGATACGCAGTATTTT
TRBJ2-5	.	TRBV11-2	TRBD2	CASSLAAGAQETQYF	TGTGCCAGCAGCTTGGCCGCGGGAGCCCAAGAGACCCAGTACTTC
TRBJ1-2	.	TRBV30	TRBD1	CAWGLTGNYGYTF	TGTGCCTGGGGACTGACAGGGAACTATGGCTACACCTTC
TRBJ2-1	.	TRBV13	.	CASSLPGMGSNEQFF	TGTGCCAGCAGTCTCCCAGGGATGGGTAGCAATGAGCAGTTCTTC
TRBJ1-6	.	TRBV6-5	.	CASSPAWGNSPLHF	TGTGCCAGCAGCCCCGCGTGGGGGAATTCACCCCTCCACTTT
TRBJ2-3	.	TRBV7-2	TRBD1	CASSLQGAMDTQYF	TGTGCCAGCAGCTTACAGGGGGCGATGGATACGCAGTATTTT
TRBJ2-2	once	TRBV14	.	CASSPLVGELFF	TGTGCCAGCAGCCCCCTCGTCGGGGAGCTGTTTTTT
TRBJ2-2	.	TRBV5-1	.	CASSFHGGGNTGELFF	TGCGCCAGCAGCTTCCATGGAGGGGGGAACACCGGGGAGCTGTTTTTT
TRBJ2-3	.	TRBV6-5	.	CASQSTDTQYF	TGTGCCAGCCAGAGCACAGATACGCAGTATTTT
TRBJ1-4	.	TRBV6-1	.	CATTAQGPNEKLFF	TGTGCCACGACCGCACAGGGACCTAATGAAAAACTGTTTTTT
TRBJ1-1	.	TRBV5-1	.	CASSWGGGNTEAFF	TGCGCCAGCAGCTGGGGTGGGGGGAACACTGAAGCTTTCTTT
TRBJ1-1	.	TRBV29-1	TRBD1	CSADRVATEAFF	TGCAGCGCGGACAGGGTGGCCACTGAAGCTTTCTTT
TRBJ1-6	few	TRBV6-5	TRBD1	CASRTRQGETPLHF	TGTGCCAGCAGAACCCGACAGGGTGAAACACCCCTCCACTTT
TRBJ2-4	.	TRBV28	TRBD2	CASSLIAGGAKNIQYF	TGTGCCAGCAGTCTAATAGCGGGAGGGGCCAAAAACATTCAGTACTTC
TRBJ1-2	.	TRBV18	.	CASSPRRGTSNYGYTF	TGTGCCAGCTCACCACGGCGGGGGACCTCTAACTATGGCTACACCTTC
TRBJ1-5	.	TRBV5-8	.	CASSLRGEEGQPQHF	TGTGCCAGCAGCTTGCGGGGGGAGGAGGGTCAGCCCCAGCATTTT
TRBJ1-2	.	TRBV4-2	.	CASSQDRDTNYGYTF	TGTGCCAGCAGCCAAGACAGGGACACGAACTATGGCTACACCTTC
TRBJ2-7	.	TRBV6-5	.	CASSLQGGTYEQYF	TGTGCCAGCAGTTTACAGGGAGGTACCTACGAGCAGTACTTC
TRBJ1-1	.	TRBV14	TRBD1	CASSRGGGQKGAFF	TGTGCCAGCAGCCGCGGAGGGGGACAGAAGGGAGCTTTCTTT
TRBJ1-1	.	TRBV6-1	.	CASIRTGQDEAFF	TGTGCCAGCATCCGGACCGGCCAGGATGAAGCTTTCTTT
TRBJ2-3	.	TRBV7-9	TRBD2	CASSPSSGGADTQYF	TGTGCCAGCAGCCCTTCTAGCGGGGGAGCAGATACGCAGTATTTT